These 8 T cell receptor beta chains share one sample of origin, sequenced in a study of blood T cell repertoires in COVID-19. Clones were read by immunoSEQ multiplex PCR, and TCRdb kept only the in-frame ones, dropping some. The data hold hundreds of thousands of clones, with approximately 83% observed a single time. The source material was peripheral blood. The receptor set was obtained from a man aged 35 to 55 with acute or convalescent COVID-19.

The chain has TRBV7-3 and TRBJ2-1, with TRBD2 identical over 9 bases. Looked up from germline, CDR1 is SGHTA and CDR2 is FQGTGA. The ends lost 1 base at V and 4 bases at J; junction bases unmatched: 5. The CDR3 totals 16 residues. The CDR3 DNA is TGTGCCAGCAGCTTAATTCTAGCGGGAAAGTACAATGAGCAGTTCTTC. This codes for CASSLILAGKYNEQFF.

CDR3 in amino acids: CASSFRQTGTDTQYF. Written as DNA, the CDR3 is TGTGCCAGCAGTTTCAGACAGACAGGCACAGATACGCAGTATTTT. The chain carries TRBV27 and TRBJ2-3, with a tentative D call TRBD1 (5 bases). This CDR3 spans 15 amino acids. The ends were cut back, 3 bases at V and 1 base at J, with 11 bases in the middle. Germline V lookup: CDR1 MNHEY, CDR2 SMNVEV (reference sequence).

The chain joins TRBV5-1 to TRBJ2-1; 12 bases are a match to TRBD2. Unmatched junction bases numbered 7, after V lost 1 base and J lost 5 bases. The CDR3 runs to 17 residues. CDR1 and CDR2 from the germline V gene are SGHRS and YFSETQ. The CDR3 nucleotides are TGCGCCAGCAGCTTGCGGCTAGCGGGAGGGACCCACAATGAGCAGTTCTTC. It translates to CASSLRLAGGTHNEQFF.

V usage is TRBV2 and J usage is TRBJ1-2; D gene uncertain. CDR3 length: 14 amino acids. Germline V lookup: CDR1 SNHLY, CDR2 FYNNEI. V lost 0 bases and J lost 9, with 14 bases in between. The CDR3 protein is CASSEAPGVWSYTF. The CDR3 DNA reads TGTGCCAGCAGTGAAGCACCCGGGGTCTGGAGCTACACCTTC. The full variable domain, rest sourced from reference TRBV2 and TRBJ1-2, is EPEVTQTPSHQVTQMGQEVILRCVPISNHLYFYWYRQILGQKVEFLVSFYNNEISEKSEIFDDQFSVERPDGSNFTLKIRSTKLEDSAMYFCASSEAPGVWSYTFGSGTRLTVV.

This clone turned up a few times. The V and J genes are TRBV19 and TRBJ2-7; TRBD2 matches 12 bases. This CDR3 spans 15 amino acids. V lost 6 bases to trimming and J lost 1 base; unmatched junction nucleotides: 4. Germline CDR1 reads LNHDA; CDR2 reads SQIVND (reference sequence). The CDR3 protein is CASSLGTSGSYEQYF. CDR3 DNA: TGTGCCAGTAGCCTGGGGACTAGCGGGTCCTACGAGCAGTACTTC.

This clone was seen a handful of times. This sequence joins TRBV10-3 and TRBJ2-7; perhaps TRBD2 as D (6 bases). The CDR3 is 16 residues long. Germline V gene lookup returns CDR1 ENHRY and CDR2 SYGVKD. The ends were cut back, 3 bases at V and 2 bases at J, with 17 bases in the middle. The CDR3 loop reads CAISDPGRGLAYEQYF. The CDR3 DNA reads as TGTGCCATCAGTGATCCTGGGCGGGGATTGGCCTACGAGCAGTACTTC.

This CDR3 is CASSSSYEQFF. The CDR3 nucleotides read TGTGCCAGCAGTTCTTCTTATGAGCAGTTCTTC. The chain combines TRBV27 with TRBJ2-1, with D unresolved. The germline V gene has CDR1 MNHEY and CDR2 SMNVEV (reference sequence). The CDR3 length is 11 residues. V was cut by 4 bases and J by 8 bases, with 6 bases left in between.

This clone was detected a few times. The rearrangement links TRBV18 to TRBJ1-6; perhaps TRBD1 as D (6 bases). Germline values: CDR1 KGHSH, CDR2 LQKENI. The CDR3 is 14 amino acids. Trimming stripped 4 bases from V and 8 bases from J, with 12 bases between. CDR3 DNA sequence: TGTGCCAGCTCACTTGATAAGGGGGATTCACCCCTCCACTTT. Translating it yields CASSLDKGDSPLHF.